The next 5 T cell receptor beta chains were all read from a single sample in a study of regulatory T cells in long-lasting Graves disease. Described time point: newly diagnosed GD, antithyroid drugs for less than 3 months. From PBMCs, RNA was extracted and then used to make the TCR library. iRepertoire HTBI primers and Arm-PCR of CDR3 regions built TCR beta libraries. Using its own MiXCR run on the multiplex PCR reads, TCRdb lists one record per CDR3 protein. This sample carries 400,000 to 500,000 distinct CDR3 sequences, over 14% of them seen once, and the ten largest clones take approximately 8%. The same sample was also studied in work on T cells in Graves' hyperthyroidism and ophthalmopathy.

The sequences come from peripheral blood mononuclear cells (PBMCs), collected at new diagnosis, from a patient treated with antithyroid drugs. The origin of the receptors is a woman between 40 and 50 years old with Graves disease.

The chain combines TRBV18 with TRBJ1-1, with D possibly matching TRBD1 (5 bases). Germline values: CDR1 KGHSH, CDR2 LQKENI. The CDR3 totals 14 residues. Trimming shortened V by 4 bases and J by 1 base, and 10 bases separated the two germline ends. This CDR3 reads CASSRNGGNTEAFF. The CDR3 DNA is TGTGCCAGCTCACGTAACGGGGGGAACACTGAAGCTTTCTTT. The full variable domain, completed using reference TRBV18 and TRBJ1-1, is NAGVMQNPRHLVRRRGQEARLRCSPMKGHSHVYWYRQLPEEGLKFMVYLQKENIIDESGMPKERFSAEFPKEGPSILRIQQVVRGDSAAYFCASSRNGGNTEAFFGQGTRLTVV.

Worth noting for this clonotype: Its ends do not fully match the called genes, so a read error is possible. The chain links TRBV7-8 to TRBJ1-6; a weak D match, TRBD1 (6 bases). Germline V gene lookup returns CDR1 SGHVS and CDR2 FQNEAQ. The CDR3 is made up of 19 amino acids. CDR3 protein: CASNLVVRDIVSYNSPLHF. In DNA, the CDR3 is TGTGCCAGCAACTTAGTCGTCCGGGACATCGTCTCCTATAATTCACCCCTCCACTTT.

As to this clonotype: A clone one base away is much larger, so this may be a read error. For the CDR3, the DNA is TGTGCCAGCAGCTTATTGGGTTTAAATGAAAAACTGTTTTTT. Protein product: CASSLLGLNEKLFF. The chain is built from TRBV11-1 and TRBJ1-4; D unresolved. V was shortened by 2 bases and J by 5 bases, with 9 bases between the two germline ends. The CDR3 is 14 amino acids. The germline V gene has CDR1 SGHAT and CDR2 FQDESV (reference sequence).

This clonotype appeared a few times. The V call is TRBV9, the J call TRBJ2-5; D might be TRBD1 or TRBD2, each matching 5 bases. This CDR3 is 15 amino acids long. V lost 5 bases and J lost 1, with 15 bases in between. Germline-derived CDR1 and CDR2 are SGDLS and YYNGEE. The CDR3 bases are TGTGCCAGCAGTGGAGCGTTGGGGACCCAAGAGACCCAGTACTTC. This encodes CASSGALGTQETQYF.

This clonotype was seen a single time. V gene TRBV7-8 combines with J gene TRBJ2-3; a weak D match, TRBD2 (5 bases). CDR1 SGHVS and CDR2 FQNEAQ come from the germline V gene. V was trimmed by 4 bases and J by 7 bases, leaving 15 bases between them. CDR3 length: 14 amino acids. In DNA form, the CDR3 reads TGTGCCAGCAGCTCCAGCCCCGGCGGGTATACGCAGTATTTT. Its protein is CASSSSPGGYTQYF.